Listed below are T cell receptor beta chains from one sample, sequenced in a study of blood T cell repertoires in COVID-19. Profiling relied on immunoSEQ multiplex PCR, and the TCRdb table lists in-frame clones only, not all of them. The data show roughly 80,000 clones, roughly four fifths seen once. The sequencing input was peripheral blood. These receptors were obtained from a man older than 75 with acute or convalescent COVID-19. CDR3s include the opening cysteine and the closing phenylalanine or tryptophan. D genes are given only for firm matches. Rows give clone size only sometimes, using once, few, many, or a class for an expanded clone.

clone size	D gene	J gene	V gene	CDR3 protein	CDR3 DNA
-	-	TRBJ2-2	TRBV5-1	CASSSGNTGELFF	TGCGCCAGCAGCTCCGGGAACACCGGGGAGCTGTTTTTT
-	-	TRBJ2-1	TRBV2	CASSDQRGTYNEQFF	TGTGCCAGCAGTGACCAACGGGGAACCTACAATGAGCAGTTCTTC
-	TRBD2	TRBJ2-1	TRBV29-1	CSAQGGKNEQFF	TGCAGCGCCCAGGGAGGGAAGAATGAGCAGTTCTTC
-	-	TRBJ2-3	TRBV5-1	CASSHDRSLDTQYF	TGCGCCAGCAGCCATGACAGGTCATTAGATACGCAGTATTTT
-	TRBD1	TRBJ2-1	TRBV7-3	CASSSRSGQGVYNEQFF	TGTGCCAGCAGCTCGCGGTCGGGACAGGGGGTCTACAATGAGCAGTTCTTC
few	TRBD1	TRBJ2-7	TRBV5-4	CASSLRDRAGEQYF	TGTGCCAGCAGCCTCCGGGACAGGGCGGGAGAGCAGTACTTC
-	-	TRBJ2-7	TRBV9	CASSDGGTSYEQYF	TGTGCCAGCAGCGACGGTGGGACTTCCTACGAGCAGTACTTC
-	-	TRBJ1-6	TRBV4-2	CASSQGGQGARFSPLHF	TGTGCCAGCAGCCAAGGGGGGCAGGGCGCCCGGTTTTCACCCCTCCACTTT
once	TRBD2	TRBJ2-1	TRBV5-3	CAPRSGGAHSYNEQFF	TGTGCCCCGCGTAGCGGGGGGGCCCACTCCTACAATGAGCAGTTCTTC
-	-	TRBJ1-4	TRBV25-1	CASSDGAIHYDEKLFF	TGTGCCAGCAGTGATGGGGCGATCCACTATGATGAAAAACTGTTTTTT